The next 19 T cell receptor beta chains were all read from a single sample in a study of blood T cell repertoires in COVID-19. Using immunoSEQ multiplex PCR, the repertoire was profiled, and TCRdb retains in-frame clones only, with some absent. The data hold about 220,000 clones, with 80% observed a single time. Sequencing used peripheral blood. The receptors originated from a woman in her seventies with acute or convalescent COVID-19.

This rearrangement joins TRBV10-3 to TRBJ2-3, with 10 bases that match TRBD2. The CDR3 spans 13 residues. V was clipped by 7 bases and J by 4 bases; unmatched bases: 2. CDR1 and CDR2 (germline): ENHRY, SYGVKD. The CDR3 sequence is CAITSGGADTQYF. CDR3 in DNA: TGTGCCATCACTAGCGGGGGCGCAGATACGCAGTATTTT.

This clone showed up just once. The chain employs TRBV9 and TRBJ2-3; D gene unclear. The germline V gene has CDR1 SGDLS and CDR2 YYNGEE. The CDR3 runs 18 residues. V lost 0 bases and J 3 bases, leaving 20 bases between the germline ends. CDR3 protein: CASSVAPPGGSGTDTQYF. The CDR3 DNA reads as TGTGCCAGCAGCGTAGCTCCCCCGGGTGGGTCTGGAACAGATACGCAGTATTTT.

The chain joins TRBV5-6 to TRBJ2-1, with D uncertain. The V end lost 0 bases, the J end lost 0 bases, and 10 bases lay between the germline ends. Germline V CDR1 and CDR2: SGHDT, YYEEEE. The CDR3 is made up of 16 amino acids. The CDR3 protein is CASSLVEARSYNEQFF. DNA of the CDR3: TGTGCCAGCAGCTTGGTTGAAGCCCGCTCCTACAATGAGCAGTTCTTC.

This rearrangement joins TRBV4-2 to TRBJ2-7; D remains unclear. This CDR3 comprises 14 residues. Germline assignment: CDR1 LGHNA and CDR2 YNFKEQ. The V and J ends lost 0 bases and 3 bases respectively, with 9 bases between them. CDR3 DNA: TGTGCCAGCAGCCAAGATAAACAGAACTACGAGCAGTACTTC. As protein: CASSQDKQNYEQYF.

This clone appeared once. CDR3 bases: TGTGCCAGCAGCTTCGCGACAGGGTTTAATGAAAAACTGTTTTTT. It specifies CASSFATGFNEKLFF. The rearrangement links TRBV7-9 to TRBJ1-4; 7 bases match TRBD1. This CDR3 contains 15 residues. Germline V gives CDR1 SEHNR, CDR2 FQNEAQ (reference sequence). V was pared by 3 bases and J by 4 bases, with 5 bases of the junction left unmatched.

The rearrangement joins TRBV5-1 to TRBJ2-4, with a weak D call TRBD1 (7 bases). The germline gives CDR1 SGHRS, CDR2 YFSETQ. The V and J ends lost 2 bases and 6 bases respectively, with 15 bases between them. This CDR3 has 15 amino acids. CDR3 protein: CASSFARGEVNIQYF. DNA of the CDR3: TGCGCCAGCAGCTTTGCCAGGGGGGAGGTAAACATTCAGTACTTC.

V is TRBV7-3 and J is TRBJ2-3; 7 bases fit TRBD2. Unmatched junction bases numbered 0, after V lost 1 base and J lost 5 bases. Germline CDR1 SGHTA, CDR2 FQGTGA. This CDR3 is built from 13 residues. The CDR3 here is CASSLRGGDTQYF. CDR3 sequence (DNA): TGTGCCAGCAGCTTAAGGGGGGGAGATACGCAGTATTTT.

CDR3: CASSDKASGFTDTQYF. In nucleotides, the CDR3 is TGTGCCAGCAGTGATAAGGCTAGCGGTTTCACAGATACGCAGTATTTT. The chain joins TRBV6-4 to TRBJ2-3; 7 bases align to TRBD2. The CDR3 is made up of 16 amino acids. With 3 bases clipped from V and 2 bases from J, the junction kept 8 bases outside the gene matches. CDR1 and CDR2 (germline): MRHNA, SNTAGT.

This sequence joins TRBV5-8 and TRBJ2-2; a weak D match, TRBD1 (5 bases). CDR1 is SGHTS, CDR2 YDEGEE, per germline. Trimming stripped 0 bases from V and 0 bases from J, with 6 bases between. CDR3 size: 15 residues. The CDR3 nucleotides are TGTGCCAGCAGCTTGGGCAGGGCGAACACCGGGGAGCTGTTTTTT. Translation gives CASSLGRANTGELFF.

The chain joins TRBV4-3 to TRBJ2-3, with a weak D call TRBD2 (6 bases). Germline V gives CDR1 LGHNA, CDR2 YSLEER. V gave up 1 base and J gave up 4 bases, with 9 bases separating them. The CDR3 spans 14 residues. The CDR3 bases are TGCGCCAGCAGCCAAGCGAGCGGGTCAGATACGCAGTATTTT. Translating it yields CASSQASGSDTQYF.

A single count supports this clone. A much bigger clone sits one base away, suggesting this may be a read error. The rearrangement joins TRBV2 to TRBJ1-2; 10 positions agree with TRBD1. The CDR3 runs to 15 residues. In germline, CDR1 is SNHLY, CDR2 FYNNEI. The CDR3 DNA reads TGTGTCAGCAGTGAATTGCGTGGGACAGGGGAGGGCTACACCTTC. This translates into CVSSELRGTGEGYTF.

This clone was observed once. The chain employs TRBV18 and TRBJ2-4; 16 bases fit TRBD2. Germline loops: CDR1 KGHSH, CDR2 LQKENI. The CDR3 is 17 amino acids. Unmatched junction bases numbered 8, after V lost 6 bases and J lost 6 bases. Here the CDR3 reads CASSPGTSGGARNIQYF. In DNA form, the CDR3 reads TGTGCCAGCTCCCCCGGGACTAGCGGGGGGGCAAGAAACATTCAGTACTTC.

The chain joins TRBV27 to TRBJ1-1; D is undetermined. CDR1 and CDR2 (germline): MNHEY, SMNVEV (reference sequence). Trimming took 3 bases from V and 6 from J, leaving 11 bases between them. The CDR3 loop spans 13 amino acids. DNA of the CDR3: TGTGCCAGCAGTTTTAGCATCGCGGCTGAAGCTTTCTTT. Protein product: CASSFSIAAEAFF.

J is TRBJ2-7 and V is TRBV3-1 (or the pseudogene TRBV3-2), with a weak D call TRBD1 (6 bases). The CDR3 covers 14 residues. The V gene lost 1 base and the J gene lost 5 bases, with 12 bases spanning the gap. In germline, CDR1 is LGHDT, CDR2 YNNKEL (reference sequence). CDR3 residues: CASSQGTTGNEQYV. Here the CDR3 DNA reads TGTGCCAGCAGCCAAGGGACAACAGGGAACGAGCAGTACGTC.

The chain employs TRBV7-2 and TRBJ2-5, with a possible D match to TRBD1 (7 bases). The V and J ends lost 3 bases and 5 bases respectively, with 13 bases between them. The germline CDR1 and CDR2 sequences are SGHTA and FQGNSA. CDR3 length: 14 residues. The CDR3 reads CASSFQGGRETQYF. DNA for the CDR3: TGTGCCAGCAGCTTTCAGGGGGGACGGGAGACCCAGTACTTC. The full variable domain, completed using reference TRBV7-2 and TRBJ2-5, is GAGVSQSPSNKVTEKGKDVELRCDPISGHTALYWYRQSLGQGLEFLIYFQGNSAPDKSGLPSDRFSAERTGGSVSTLTIQRTQQEDSAVYLCASSFQGGRETQYFGPGTRLLVL.

The chain recombines TRBV7-6 with TRBJ2-5, with 8 nucleotides matching TRBD1. Looked up from germline, CDR1 is SGHVS and CDR2 is FNYEAQ. The CDR3 runs to 15 residues. The junction had 8 bases not matched to a gene; V was cut back by 4 bases and J by 4 bases. CDR3: CASSSGQGRGETQYF. CDR3 coding DNA: TGTGCCAGCAGCTCCGGACAGGGAAGGGGAGAGACCCAGTACTTC.

The sample holds a few counts of this clone. The rearrangement links TRBV24-1 to TRBJ2-1; 7 positions match TRBD2. This CDR3 has 14 amino acids. Per germline, CDR1 KGHDR and CDR2 SFDVKD. V gave up 2 bases and J gave up 8 bases; unmatched junction bases: 5. The CDR3 sequence: CATSDYGGIDEQFF. The CDR3 DNA is TGTGCCACCAGTGATTACGGGGGGATCGATGAGCAGTTCTTC.

This chain connects TRBV6-6 to TRBJ1-3; D not resolved. CDR3 length: 14 amino acids. Per germline, CDR1 MNHNY and CDR2 SVGAGI (reference sequence). With 2 bases removed from V and 4 bases from J, the gap between germline ends came to 9 bases. Here the CDR3 reads CASSYLQRGNTIYF. The CDR3 DNA reads TGTGCCAGCAGTTACCTGCAGAGGGGAAACACCATATATTTT.

V is TRBV18 and J is TRBJ2-7; 9 nucleotides align to TRBD1. V dropped 2 bases and J dropped 2; count of bases not matched to a gene: 13. Germline V gene lookup returns CDR1 KGHSH and CDR2 LQKENI. The CDR3 extends over 18 amino acids. The CDR3 here is CASSPGQGRSRIAYEQYF. In DNA form, the CDR3 reads TGTGCCAGCTCACCAGGACAGGGGAGATCGCGGATCGCCTACGAGCAGTACTTC.